Included here is one T cell receptor beta chain sequence, with context. This clone's antigen is unknown. Base qualities were left out, and no much larger clone turns up one base away. RNA was extracted using the RNeasy kit, and roughly 0.5 to 1 ug of the RNA was reverse transcribed with random hexamers. The immunoSEQ multiplex PCR assay, covering 54 Vbeta and 13 Jbeta segments, was used to amplify TCR beta CDR3 regions. PCR amplification bias was corrected by using a synthetic template baseline for primer optimization and computational correction. Per the original workflow: Reads were annotated to V, D and J genes according to IMGT and were analyzed with immunoSEQ Analyzer, with only productive sequences retained. To calculate clonality, Shannon entropy was normalized by log2 of the number of productive unique sequences and then subtracted from one. For each patient and control, public and private clones were evaluated among the 100 most prevalent clones. Clones were defined as Susac-specific when absent from the healthy and MS cohorts, from approximately 970 published viral clones and from other ImmuneACCESS disease sequences. Clones were called with MiXCR by TCRdb after fastp trimmed the public reads at Q25, and only in-frame beta chains were retained. Merged by CDR3 protein, the rows form single entries marked with the most common genes and DNA. V and J calls and clone size were set by TCRdb, not the authors. The sample profile shows about 150,000 distinct CDR3 sequences; just under 95% of them were found once. The ten largest clones represent roughly 0.21% of the sample.

There are 15 amino acids in the CDR3, from cysteine to phenylalanine inclusive. Of the read, only the CDR3 DNA is kept; its 45 bases are in frame from base 1. CDR1 and CDR2 are drawn from the germline V gene: SQVTM, ANQGSEA. V loses 6 bases at its end and J loses 5 bases; junction bases beyond the gene matches: 13. Peripheral blood CD8+ and CD4+ T cells from healthy donors, Susac syndrome patients and multiple sclerosis patients were profiled using high-throughput TCR beta sequencing. Multiple sclerosis controls were treatment-naive patients with stable or active relapsing-remitting disease fulfilling revised McDonald criteria. Bulk CD8+ and CD4+ T cells were purified by magnetic negative isolation, whereas CD8+ TEMRA cells were enriched by FACS. Blood was drawn into EDTA tubes, processed within 24 hours, and PBMCs were isolated by density gradient centrifugation. PBMCs intended for TCR sequencing were cryopreserved in liquid nitrogen and thawed later in a water bath at 37 degrees C. The sorted or isolated CD4+, CD8+ and CD8+ TEMRA cells had a purity of 90% or higher.

The data derive from a study of CD8 T cells in Susac syndrome (dated by TCRdb to between 2018 and 2020). For the wider study: Whether CD8+ T cell activation and differentiation in Susac syndrome was antigen driven was tested using repertoire sequencing. The clonality of the CD8+ T cell repertoire was compared across 11 to 12 healthy donors, around 14 Susac syndrome patients and around 15 multiple sclerosis patients. The full study reports these points: The TCR sequencing and HLA analysis was acknowledged to have included a relatively small number of individuals.

The V and J segments used are TRBV29-1 and TRBJ2-3; 8 nucleotides in the junction match TRBD1. This sequence was found in a human donor with multiple sclerosis. Material for sequencing was CD8+ T cells from PBMCs. The bases read TGCAGCGTACCCGGACAGGGCGGCTCAGGAGATACGCAGTATTTT. Translation gives CSVPGQGGSGDTQYF.